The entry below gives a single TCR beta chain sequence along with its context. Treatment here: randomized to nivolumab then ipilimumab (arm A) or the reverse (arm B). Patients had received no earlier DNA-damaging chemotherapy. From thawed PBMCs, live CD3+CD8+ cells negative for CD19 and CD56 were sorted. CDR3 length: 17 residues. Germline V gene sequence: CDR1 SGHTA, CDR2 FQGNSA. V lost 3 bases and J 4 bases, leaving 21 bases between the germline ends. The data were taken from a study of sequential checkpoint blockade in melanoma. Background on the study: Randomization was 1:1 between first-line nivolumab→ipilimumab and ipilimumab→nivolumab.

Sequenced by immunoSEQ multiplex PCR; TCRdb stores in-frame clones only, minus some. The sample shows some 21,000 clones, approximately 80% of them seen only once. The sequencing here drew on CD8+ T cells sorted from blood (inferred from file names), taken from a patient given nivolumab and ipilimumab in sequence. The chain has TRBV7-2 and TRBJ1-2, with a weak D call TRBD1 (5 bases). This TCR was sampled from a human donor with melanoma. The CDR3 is CASSLRGRTPGAYGYTF. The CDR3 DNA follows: TGTGCCAGCAGCTTGCGGGGCCGCACTCCCGGCGCCTATGGCTACACCTTC.